The clone carrying this T cell receptor beta chain was seen ten or more times. No antigen is known for it. CDR3 regions of TCR beta were amplified from RNA transcripts. Scientists carried out first-round RT-PCR using HTBI primers and then a second-round multiplex PCR. TCRdb recomputed calls from the multiplex PCR reads with MiXCR, one row per CDR3 protein. The sample includes hundreds of thousands of distinct CDR3 sequences, about 20% seen only once; the top ten take approximately 7%. This CDR3 has 15 amino acids. Looked up from germline, CDR1 is SGHRS and CDR2 is YFSETQ. The V end was cut by 3 bases, the J end by 7 bases, with 16 bases between. The source of the sample is a study of Graves' ophthalmopathy and Graves' hyperthyroidism. Study summary: Researchers obtained peripheral blood at initial diagnosis, before any treatment had begun.

Study-wide results and caveats: Most expanded clonotypes from thyroid (those above 0.001 frequency) were also found in blood.

Over 18 months of follow-up, stable hyperthyroidism required that no ophthalmopathy appear. Hyperthyroidism was new, under 2 months, in patients aged 18 to 65. This clonotype was sampled from a woman younger than 35 with stable Graves' hyperthyroidism. Some clones in this sample may be carry-over from other donors' samples. The sequencing input was peripheral blood. The chain uses TRBV5-1 and TRBJ2-2; D may correspond to TRBD1 or TRBD2 (5 bases each). The DNA for the CDR3 is TGCGCCAGCAGCTCCGGGACCCCGTTGATCGGGGAGCTGTTTTTT. Translation: CASSSGTPLIGELFF.